These 16 T cell receptor beta chains were sequenced from one sample in a study of T cell responses to AZD1222 COVID-19 vaccine. Clones were sequenced by immunoSEQ multiplex PCR, and TCRdb holds only the in-frame ones, with some missing. The sample records about 180,000 clones, just over 85% being singletons. The sequencing used peripheral blood, collected 28 days after the second AZD1222 dose. The receptors here all came from an adult who received the AZD1222 COVID-19 vaccine.

The chain recombines TRBV5-1 with TRBJ1-2; 9 positions match TRBD1. The CDR3 length is 13 residues. Germline trimming cut 9 bases from V and 6 bases from J; bases unmatched to any gene: 9. Germline-derived CDR1 and CDR2 are SGHRS and YFSETQ. CDR3 region: CATKGQGYNGYTF. CDR3 nucleotide sequence: TGCGCCACCAAGGGACAGGGTTATAATGGCTACACCTTC.

The chain is built from TRBV4-3 and TRBJ1-5, with D uncertain. The CDR3 consists of 15 residues. V lost 0 bases and J lost 9, with 15 bases in between. CDR1 LGHNA and CDR2 YSLEER come from the germline V gene. CDR3 in amino acids: CASSQDTGTSSPQHF. CDR3 bases: TGCGCCAGCAGCCAAGATACCGGTACATCGTCGCCCCAGCATTTT.

The chain combines TRBV30 with TRBJ1-4, with TRBD1 matching 9 bases. CDR1 and CDR2 from the germline V gene are GTSNPN and SVGIG (reference sequence). The CDR3 loop spans 15 amino acids. After removal of 1 base from V and 7 bases from J, the junction contained 7 bases not matched to a gene. CDR3 sequence reads: CAWSAKQGAREKLFF. CDR3 coding DNA: TGTGCCTGGAGTGCTAAACAGGGGGCGCGTGAAAAACTGTTTTTT.

J is TRBJ1-5 and V is TRBV5-1; D call uncertain. In germline, CDR1 is SGHRS, CDR2 YFSETQ. This CDR3 has 15 residues. V was trimmed by 0 bases and J by 4 bases, leaving 11 bases between them. CDR3 protein: CASSLEGRENQPQHF. The CDR3 nucleotides are TGCGCCAGCAGCTTGGAGGGAAGGGAAAATCAGCCCCAGCATTTT.

J is TRBJ1-2 and V is TRBV3-1 (or the pseudogene TRBV3-2); 8 nucleotides line up with TRBD1. V lost 4 bases, J lost 6 bases, and 13 bases stayed unmatched. From germline, CDR1 is LGHDT and CDR2 YNNKEL (reference sequence). The CDR3 is 16 amino acids. The CDR3 sequence is CASSLNGLDRVHGYTF. DNA of the CDR3: TGTGCCAGCAGCCTGAACGGTTTGGACAGGGTTCATGGCTACACCTTC.

This chain joins TRBV19 and TRBJ1-2; the D gene is possibly TRBD1 (5 bases). Germline CDR1 and CDR2: LNHDA and SQIVND (reference sequence). The CDR3 has 14 residues. Trimming took off 4 bases at V and 4 bases at J, with 13 bases between the two ends. In DNA, the CDR3 is TGTGCCAGTAGTAAGTCGAGCCAGGGCTATGGCTACACCTTC. Amino acid sequence: CASSKSSQGYGYTF.

The chain carries TRBV5-4 and TRBJ1-3; TRBD1 matches at 8 bases. The germline CDR1 and CDR2 sequences are SGHNT and YYREEE (reference sequence). This CDR3 contains 16 residues. After removal of 3 bases from V and 2 bases from J, the junction contained 7 bases not matched to a gene. The CDR3 sequence is CASSSLQGVTGNTIYF. The CDR3 region has the DNA TGTGCCAGCAGCTCCTTACAGGGGGTAACTGGAAACACCATATATTTT.

The chain combines TRBV30 with TRBJ2-3; 10 bases agree with TRBD2. The trim removed 7 bases at V and 3 bases at J, leaving 4 bases unmatched. The germline CDR1 and CDR2 sequences are GTSNPN and SVGIG (reference sequence). The CDR3 contains 13 residues. The CDR3 DNA reads as TGTGCCTTTCTAGCGGGGGTTACAGATACGCAGTATTTT. As protein: CAFLAGVTDTQYF.

The chain has TRBV11-1 and TRBJ2-7; D possibly corresponds to TRBD1 (6 bases). Looked up from germline, CDR1 is SGHAT and CDR2 is FQDESV (reference sequence). CDR3 length: 15 residues. The V and J ends lost 3 bases and 7 bases respectively, with 19 bases between them. The CDR3 is CASSLAGGQLGEQYF. In DNA, the CDR3 is TGTGCCAGCAGCTTGGCTGGGGGCCAACTAGGGGAGCAGTACTTC.

The genes are TRBV6-5 and TRBJ2-7; D is tentatively TRBD1 or TRBD2 (5 bases each). CDR1 and CDR2 (germline): MNHEY, SVGAGI. V was trimmed by 7 bases and J by 0 bases, leaving 13 bases between them. This CDR3 comprises 14 residues. As DNA, the CDR3 is TGTGCCAGCACCCCCCAGGGACCCTCCTACGAGCAGTACTTC. It translates to CASTPQGPSYEQYF.

V gene TRBV3-1 (or the pseudogene TRBV3-2) combines with J gene TRBJ2-5; 11 bases fit TRBD2. J gave up 3 bases and V 9 bases, and 24 bases lay outside the gene matches. Germline values: CDR1 LGHDT, CDR2 YNNKEL (reference sequence). The CDR3 is made up of 20 amino acids. The CDR3 DNA reads TGTGCCAGTAGAAGTCCGGTGGGGGCGACTAGCGGGGTGTTCGAAGAGACCCAGTACTTC. Its translation: CASRSPVGATSGVFEETQYF.

As for this clone: Other DNA sequences in the sample encode the same CDR3. V and J are TRBV20-1 and TRBJ2-7; D ambiguous. In germline, CDR1 is DFQATT, CDR2 SNEGSKA (reference sequence). This CDR3 has 12 amino acids. Trimming removed 3 bases at V and 0 bases at J, with 6 bases between. The CDR3 is CSASGSSYEQYF. The CDR3 DNA sequence: TGCAGTGCTAGTGGCAGCTCCTACGAGCAGTACTTC.

The V gene is TRBV6-5, the J gene TRBJ1-5; 8 bases align to TRBD1. J gave up 7 bases and V 5 bases, and 7 bases lay outside the gene matches. Germline CDR1 MNHEY, CDR2 SVGAGI. This CDR3 has 14 amino acids. In DNA form, the CDR3 reads TGTGCCAGCAGTAAAACAGGGGGAGGGCAGCCCCAGCATTTT. This gives the protein CASSKTGGGQPQHF.

The V and J genes are TRBV19 and TRBJ2-1; TRBD1 matches at 10 bases. This CDR3 spans 13 amino acids. With 10 bases clipped from V and 7 bases from J, the junction kept 7 bases outside the gene matches. From germline, CDR1 is LNHDA and CDR2 SQIVND (reference sequence). This CDR3 is CATRDRGGNEQFF. CDR3 nucleotide sequence: TGTGCCACCCGGGACAGGGGTGGGAATGAGCAGTTCTTC.

V and J are TRBV29-1 and TRBJ1-2; the match to TRBD1 covers 7 bases. Germline CDR1 and CDR2: SQVTM and ANQGSEA. With 5 bases clipped from V and 5 bases from J, the junction kept 5 bases outside the gene matches. The CDR3 has 12 amino acids. CDR3 in amino acids: CSVQGGGYGYTF. DNA for the CDR3: TGCAGCGTTCAAGGGGGCGGGTATGGCTACACCTTC.

The chain combines TRBV9 with TRBJ2-1; 12 positions match TRBD2. The CDR3 totals 16 residues. After removal of 1 base from V and 13 bases from J, the junction contained 12 bases not matched to a gene. The germline V gene has CDR1 SGDLS and CDR2 YYNGEE. The CDR3 protein is CASSVTPGLAGEIQFF. The CDR3 DNA sequence: TGTGCCAGCAGCGTAACCCCGGGACTAGCGGGCGAAATCCAGTTCTTC. Looking up the rest from reference TRBV9 and TRBJ2-1 gives the full variable domain: DSGVTQTPKHLITATGQRVTLRCSPRSGDLSVYWYQQSLDQGLQFLIQYYNGEERAKGNILERFSAQQFPDLHSELNLSSLELGDSALYFCASSVTPGLAGEIQFFGPGTRLTVL.